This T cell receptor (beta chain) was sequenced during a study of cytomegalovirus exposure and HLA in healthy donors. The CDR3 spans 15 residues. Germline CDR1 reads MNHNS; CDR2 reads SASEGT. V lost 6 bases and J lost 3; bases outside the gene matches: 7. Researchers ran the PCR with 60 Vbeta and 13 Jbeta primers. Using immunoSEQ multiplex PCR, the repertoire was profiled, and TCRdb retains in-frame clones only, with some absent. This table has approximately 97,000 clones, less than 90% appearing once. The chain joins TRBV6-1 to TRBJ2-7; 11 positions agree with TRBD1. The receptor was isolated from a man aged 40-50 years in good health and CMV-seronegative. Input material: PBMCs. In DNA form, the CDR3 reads TGTGCCAGCAGATCTAGCGGGACAGGGGGCTACGAGCAGTACTTC. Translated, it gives CASRSSGTGGYEQYF.